One T cell receptor beta chain is described in this entry. Its antigen is as yet unknown. The sample is drawn from a study of T-cell memory formation after mild COVID-19. General study findings and limits: From day 15 to 85, contracting clones were balanced between CD4 and CD8, whereas later expanders leaned toward CD4+. Shrinking CD4+ clones were chiefly CM and EM; CD8+ ones were chiefly EMRA. Memory cells collected pre-infection included some clones that later responded, suggesting cross-reactive memory joined.

V lost 5 bases and J lost 7; bases outside the gene matches: 7. The CDR3 is 15 amino acids. The germline V gene encodes CDR1 MNHEY and CDR2 SVGAGI. TCRalpha and TCRbeta libraries used 5'RACE with constant-segment primers and UMIs. TCRdb reprocessed the 5' RACE reads via MiXCR and lists one record per CDR3 protein. The data hold about 210,000 distinct CDR3 sequences, with roughly a tenth observed a single time. This sequence joins TRBV6-5 and TRBJ2-1; 11 bases agree with TRBD2. The sample consisted of PBMCs or a T cell subset sorted from them (not recorded which). The source is a man aged 18 to 35 who had mild COVID-19 (a few samples of this study predate the infection). Cell type and time point are not known. CDR3 protein: CASSPGLAVGNEQFF. The CDR3 DNA reads as TGTGCCAGCAGTCCGGGACTAGCGGTTGGGAATGAGCAGTTCTTC.